This entry lists 2 T cell receptor beta chains sequenced from one sample in a study of cytomegalovirus exposure and HLA in healthy donors. The PCR was carried out with 60 Vbeta primers and 13 Jbeta primers. The method was immunoSEQ multiplex PCR; TCRdb's version includes in-frame clones alone and lacks a portion of them. Here the sample spans about 100,000 clones, around 85% being singletons. Input material: PBMCs. These receptors were obtained from a young man in good health and CMV-seronegative.

The chain uses TRBV27 and TRBJ2-3, with D perhaps matching TRBD1 (7 bases). V lost 5 bases to trimming and J lost 9 bases, with 12 bases between them. Germline CDR1 MNHEY, CDR2 SMNVEV (reference sequence). The CDR3 length is 12 residues. DNA for the CDR3: TGTGCCAGCAGTGCGGGACAGCCCACGCAGTATTTT. It is translated as CASSAGQPTQYF.

V usage is TRBV6-5 and J usage is TRBJ2-7, with a weak D call TRBD2 (6 bases). This CDR3 spans 16 amino acids. The V gene's germline CDR1 is MNHEY and CDR2 SVGAGI. Trimming left V 0 bases short and J 2 bases short, with 14 bases between. DNA for the CDR3: TGTGCCAGCAGTTACTCGGGCGGGGCCGCACCCTACGAGCAGTACTTC. This translates into CASSYSGGAAPYEQYF.